This T cell receptor (delta chain) is from a study of gamma-delta T cells after stem cell transplantation (dated by TCRdb to about 2016). This clone was picked up one time. Its antigen is not yet known. No much larger clonotype is one base removed from it; base qualities were not supplied. One read amounts to weak evidence. Libraries were built with RT-PCR. Reads for this sample came from an Illumina MiSeq. For TCRdb, the public reads were processed anew by CATT, and duplicate DNA sequences were folded into one row. The sample contains roughly 1,200 delta-chain clones, more than 35% of them found a single time. The top ten hold approximately 25% of the sample. Material for sequencing was gamma-delta T cells. This receptor was identified in a human donor. It is not recorded whose cells these are; they may come from a transplant donor. This table probably holds off-target reads from a library built for another chain.

CDR3 reads: CACDKMGDTGKGYTDKLIF. The DNA sequence is as follows: TGTGCCTGTGACAAAATGGGGGATACCGGGAAGGGATACACCGATAAACTCATCTTT. The V and J genes are TRDV2 and TRDJ1; TRDD3 fits 10 bases in the junction. The cysteine opens and the phenylalanine closes a CDR3 of 19 amino acids. Only the CDR3 portion is preserved as DNA: 57 bases, with reading frame beginning at the first base. As encoded in the germline V gene, CDR1 is GEAIGNYY while CDR2 is EKD. Compared with germline, V lacks 2 bases and J lacks 0 bases; bases without a gene match: 14.